The next 23 T cell receptor beta chains were all read from a single sample in a study of blood T cells in healthy people across ages. A second PCR, run for roughly 7 to 11 cycles, used a sample-barcoded 5' primer plus a J-beta primer mix. One entry per CDR3 protein, called by TCRdb with MiXCR from the 5' RACE reads. The table has hundreds of thousands of distinct CDR3 sequences, over 45% seen once; the top ten hold roughly a third. Sequencing used blood. These receptors originate from a woman aged 60-75 years in good health.

The chain is built from TRBV7-2 and TRBJ2-1; D is unresolved. The CDR3 covers 11 residues. From germline, CDR1 is SGHTA and CDR2 FQGNSA. The V end was cut by 5 bases, the J end by 12 bases, with 11 bases between. The CDR3 loop is CASSPRDWQFF. Written as DNA, the CDR3 is TGTGCCAGCAGCCCTAGAGATTGGCAGTTCTTC.

In the case of this clonotype: A read error may explain this, as a much larger clone is one base away. The genes are TRBV7-2 and TRBJ2-4; 12 positions match TRBD2. The end of the DNA fits TRBJ2-7 better, so the J call may be wrong. This CDR3 region has 15 residues. Germline V lookup: CDR1 SGHTA, CDR2 FQGNSA. The CDR3, as DNA: TGTGTCAGCAGCCCTGGACTAGCGGGGTTATACGAGCAGTACTTC. Amino acid sequence: CVSSPGLAGLYEQYF.

This clonotype was recorded a few times. The chain links TRBV10-3 to TRBJ2-7; 8 positions agree with TRBD2. This CDR3 spans 15 amino acids. Germline CDR1 and CDR2: ENHRY and SYGVKD. The ends lost 5 bases at V and 5 bases at J; junction bases unmatched: 11. CDR3 sequence reads: CAISLREAFWDEQYF. Here the CDR3 DNA reads TGTGCCATCAGTTTGCGGGAGGCATTTTGGGACGAGCAGTACTTC.

This chain links TRBV6-1 with TRBJ1-4; D remains ambiguous. Per germline, CDR1 MNHNS and CDR2 SASEGT. V lost 3 bases to trimming and J lost 5 bases, with 16 bases between them. The CDR3 loop spans 16 amino acids. The CDR3 DNA follows: TGTGCCAGCAGTGAGTTTACCGGGAACCTGAATGAAAAACTGTTTTTT. Its translation: CASSEFTGNLNEKLFF.

The chain links TRBV6-5 to TRBJ2-5; 11 nucleotides match TRBD2. V was pared by 2 bases and J by 8 bases, with 4 bases of the junction left unmatched. Germline CDR1 and CDR2: MNHEY and SVGAGI. The CDR3 is 14 amino acids. Here the CDR3 DNA reads TGTGCCAGCAGTTACGGGACTAGCGGCCTTACCCAGTACTTC. This codes for CASSYGTSGLTQYF.

The chain has TRBV25-1 and TRBJ2-5, with 7 bases that match TRBD1. Germline values: CDR1 MGHDK, CDR2 SYGVNS. Unmatched junction bases numbered 7, after V lost 5 bases and J lost 1 base. This CDR3 contains 15 residues. The CDR3 sequence: CASSYATGPQETQYF. The DNA of the CDR3 is TGTGCCAGCAGTTACGCGACAGGGCCCCAAGAGACCCAGTACTTC.

The chain joins TRBV7-3 to TRBJ2-4, with a possible D match to TRBD2 (6 bases). This CDR3 is built from 13 residues. Trimming pared 5 bases from V and 13 bases from J, leaving 18 bases between. CDR1 and CDR2 from the germline V gene are SGHTA and FQGTGA. CDR3 in DNA: TGTGCCAGCAGCCCCGGATCGACTCGGGAGCAGTACTTC. Encoded protein: CASSPGSTREQYF.

The rearrangement links TRBV18 to TRBJ2-7, with D unresolved. Per germline, CDR1 KGHSH and CDR2 LQKENI. This CDR3 region has 14 residues. V lost 3 bases, J lost 7 bases, and 16 bases lay in between. CDR3 nucleotide sequence: TGTGCCAGCTCACCGCTTGGCGCCGATGGTGAGCAGTACTTC. Its translation: CASSPLGADGEQYF. Based on the CDR3 plus reference TRBV18 and TRBJ2-7, the full variable domain is NAGVMQNPRHLVRRRGQEARLRCSPMKGHSHVYWYRQLPEEGLKFMVYLQKENIIDESGMPKERFSAEFPKEGPSILRIQQVVRGDSAAYFCASSPLGADGEQYFGPGTRLTVT.

J is TRBJ1-1 and V is TRBV12-3 or TRBV12-4, with D perhaps TRBD1 (6 bases). The CDR3 is made up of 11 amino acids. V lost 5 bases to trimming and J lost 13 bases, with 14 bases between them. CDR3 DNA sequence: TGTGCCAGCAGTACGGGGGGGGGCGGTTTCTTT. The encoded protein is CASSTGGGGFF.

V is TRBV29-1 and J is TRBJ2-7; maybe TRBD1 (5 bases). The length of the CDR3 is 13 residues. The germline gives CDR1 SQVTM, CDR2 ANQGSEA. The V and J ends lost 6 bases and 2 bases respectively, with 14 bases between them. CDR3 amino acids: CSVGAGRTYEQYF. CDR3 DNA: TGCAGCGTAGGGGCAGGGCGAACCTACGAGCAGTACTTC.

The chain couples TRBV4-1 to TRBJ1-2; D is ambiguous. V lost 0 bases and J 4 bases, leaving 18 bases between the germline ends. The germline gives CDR1 MGHRA, CDR2 YSYEKL. There are 17 residues in the CDR3. CDR3 nucleotides: TGCGCCAGCAGCCAAGATCGAGCGCGGGGATTTGGCTATGGCTACACCTTC. Translation: CASSQDRARGFGYGYTF.

The CDR3 nucleotides read TGCGCCAGCAGCTTGCGTCGACTAGCGGGAGATATCTATGAGCAGTTCTTC. This translates into CASSLRRLAGDIYEQFF. The V call is TRBV5-1, the J call TRBJ2-1, with 12 bases that match TRBD2. The germline V gene has CDR1 SGHRS and CDR2 YFSETQ. This CDR3 has 17 amino acids. J gave up 8 bases and V 1 base, and 10 bases lay outside the gene matches.

This clonotype has more than one count but fewer than ten. The CDR3 loop is CASSPPQSPSGSPYEQYF. CDR3 nucleotides: TGTGCCAGCTCACCACCGCAATCCCCTAGCGGGAGCCCCTACGAGCAGTACTTC. The chain is built from TRBV18 and TRBJ2-7; 10 bases align to TRBD2. CDR1 is KGHSH and CDR2 is LQKENI in the germline V gene. The length of the CDR3 is 18 residues. V shed 0 bases and J 2 bases; nucleotides not matched to a gene: 10.

This sequence joins TRBV3-1 and TRBJ2-3, with TRBD2 as a possible D gene (6 bases). The V gene lost 7 bases and the J gene lost 0 bases, with 14 bases spanning the gap. This CDR3 comprises 15 residues. Germline lookup yields CDR1 LGHDT and CDR2 YNNKEL (reference sequence). DNA of the CDR3: TGTGCCAGCACCTCGGCTAGCGAGAGCACAGATACGCAGTATTTT. Its protein is CASTSASESTDTQYF.

This clonotype was seen only a few times. The rearrangement joins TRBV7-2 to TRBJ2-7, with D perhaps matching TRBD1 (5 bases). The length of the CDR3 is 14 residues. From germline, CDR1 is SGHTA and CDR2 FQGNSA. V was clipped by 0 bases and J by 1 base, with 7 bases between them. CDR3 DNA sequence: TGTGCCAGCAGCTTAGCCAGGGTATCCTACGAGCAGTACTTC. Its translation is CASSLARVSYEQYF.

This clonotype has a handful of counts. This rearrangement joins TRBV4-2 to TRBJ2-1, with D tentatively TRBD2 (5 bases). Trimming removed 0 bases from V and 6 bases from J, with 15 bases in between. The germline V gene has CDR1 LGHNA and CDR2 YNFKEQ. This CDR3 has 16 amino acids. The CDR3 region has the DNA TGTGCCAGCAGCCAAGATGGGATGATGAGGGCCAATGAGCAGTTCTTC. It encodes CASSQDGMMRANEQFF.

The V call is TRBV28, the J call TRBJ2-5; D may be TRBD2 (5 bases). In germline, CDR1 is MDHEN, CDR2 SYDVKM. The CDR3 totals 15 residues. The V and J ends lost 5 bases and 5 bases respectively, with 18 bases between them. The CDR3 DNA reads as TGTGCCAGCAGTCCAGTAGGGATTAGCGCGGAGACCCAGTACTTC. Translation: CASSPVGISAETQYF. Variable domain in full (rest from reference TRBV28 and TRBJ2-5): DVKVTQSSRYLVKRTGEKVFLECVQDMDHENMFWYRQDPGLGLRLIYFSYDVKMKEKGDIPEGYSVSREKKERFSLILESASTNQTSMYLCASSPVGISAETQYFGPGTRLLVL.

This chain links TRBV10-2 with TRBJ2-4, with 8 positions matching TRBD1. Judging by the DNA end, TRBJ2-7 fits better; the J call may be wrong. Germline CDR1 is WSHSY and CDR2 is SAAADI. CDR3 length equals 15 residues. The CDR3 region has the DNA TGCGCCAGCAGTGATGCCCGGGACAGGTCCTACGAGCAGTACTTC. This encodes CASSDARDRSYEQYF.

CDR3 coding DNA: TGTGCCAGCAGCTTGTTTGGGGAAGAGGAGTACTTC. Its translation is CASSLFGEEEYF. The chain carries TRBV5-7 and TRBJ2-7; D ambiguous. TRBV5-7 qualifies as an ORF whose function is uncertain. This CDR3 is built from 12 residues. The V and J ends lost 1 base and 11 bases respectively, with 13 bases between them.

The chain employs TRBV4-3 and TRBJ2-1; D is perhaps TRBD2 (5 bases). The CDR3 is 14 amino acids. Germline CDR1 reads LGHNA; CDR2 reads YSLEER. Trimming took off 1 base at V and 9 bases at J, with 13 bases between the two ends. DNA of the CDR3: TGCGCCAGCAGCCAAGGGCTGGACGGAGGTGAGCAGTTCTTC. This sequence encodes CASSQGLDGGEQFF.

This clonotype was counted only a few times. The chain has TRBV6-2 or TRBV6-3 and TRBJ2-1; D gene unclear. CDR3 length: 16 amino acids. The germline gives CDR1 MNHEY, CDR2 SVGEGT. Trimming removed 6 bases at V and 4 bases at J, with 19 bases between. In DNA, the CDR3 is TGTGCCAGCAGCTTCCGGACCGACGAAGCGTACAATGAGCAGTTCTTC. Residues: CASSFRTDEAYNEQFF.

V gene TRBV20-1 combines with J gene TRBJ1-6, with a tentative D call TRBD1 (5 bases). The CDR3 runs 15 residues. V lost 0 bases and J lost 10, with 16 bases in between. Germline assignment: CDR1 DFQATT and CDR2 SNEGSKA (reference sequence). The CDR3: CSARDLRQGPSPLHF. For the CDR3, the DNA is TGCAGTGCTAGAGATCTCAGGCAGGGCCCCTCACCCCTCCACTTT.

The rearrangement links TRBV2 to TRBJ2-1; a possible D gene is TRBD2 (6 bases). The J call is in doubt because the DNA end fits TRBJ2-7 better. The germline gives CDR1 SNHLY, CDR2 FYNNEI. The CDR3 is made up of 14 amino acids. In DNA, the CDR3 is TGTGCCAGTCAGCGACTAGGATTCTACAATGAGCAGTACTTC. It translates to CASQRLGFYNEQYF.